The entry below gives a single T cell receptor (beta chain) sequence along with its context. Its antigen is not known. Measured with immunoSEQ multiplex PCR; TCRdb has only the in-frame clones, and not every one. This sample carries 7,000 or so clones, 89% of them seen once, and the ten largest clones take 2.5%. The sample originates from a study of chemoradiotherapy in HPV16-positive cancers. Over chemoradiotherapy, repertoires were sampled more than once. This CDR3 spans 14 amino acids. V lost 4 bases and J lost 1, with 11 bases in between. The V gene's germline CDR1 is SGHNT and CDR2 YENEEA. Study results and caveats: The functional HPV-specific definition rests on just two HPV16-positive patients. During treatment, candidate HPV-specific clones and E7-related motifs expanded in tumor. HPV-responsive T-cell expansion during chemoradiotherapy was linked to improved recurrence-free survival in HPV16-positive patients.

Here the sequenced sample was tumor tissue, taken from a patient who underwent chemoradiotherapy. The receptor's source is a human donor with HPV-associated anogenital cancer. The gene calls are TRBV11-3 and TRBJ2-7; a weak D match, TRBD1 (6 bases). This chain's CDR3 is CASSSRGRSYEQYF. In DNA form, the CDR3 reads TGTGCCAGCAGCTCGAGGGGGAGATCCTACGAGCAGTACTTC.